This passage covers 26 T cell receptor beta chains from one sample sequenced in a study of T cells in Graves' hyperthyroidism and ophthalmopathy. RNA transcripts served as the template for amplifying TCR beta CDR3 regions. A first-round RT-PCR of the TCR CDR3 used the HTBI primer set. TCRdb processed the multiplex PCR reads anew with MiXCR; each CDR3 protein has one entry. In the table there are hundreds of thousands of distinct CDR3 sequences, around a quarter of which are singletons. The specimen sequenced was blood. All receptors derive from a woman aged 30 to 39 with Graves' ophthalmopathy.

This clonotype was counted at least ten times. The rearrangement joins TRBV4-3 to TRBJ2-7; no firm D call. Trimming cost V 1 base and J 2 bases, with 12 bases left between them. The germline V gene has CDR1 LGHNA and CDR2 YSLEER. This CDR3 has 15 amino acids. CDR3 sequence: CASSQASRQTYEQYF. CDR3 coding DNA: TGCGCCAGCAGCCAAGCGTCCCGACAAACCTACGAGCAGTACTTC.

This clonotype was counted at least ten times. This rearrangement joins TRBV11-1 to TRBJ1-2, with D perhaps matching TRBD1 (5 bases). Germline V gene lookup returns CDR1 SGHAT and CDR2 FQDESV (reference sequence). The V end lost 3 bases, the J end lost 7 bases, and 18 bases lay between the germline ends. The CDR3 is made up of 15 amino acids. CDR3 sequence (DNA): TGTGCCAGCAGCTTGGGGACCGGCAGCGTCTCTGGCTACACCTTC. This translates into CASSLGTGSVSGYTF.

This clonotype has ten or more counts. The rearrangement uses TRBV20-1 and TRBJ1-2, with D perhaps TRBD1 (6 bases). Germline V gene lookup returns CDR1 DFQATT and CDR2 SNEGSKA (reference sequence). This CDR3 is built from 12 residues. Trimming removed 6 bases from V and 5 bases from J, with 13 bases in between. The CDR3 coding sequence is TGCAGTGCAGCGGGGGCGGGGTATGGCTACACCTTC. It codes for CSAAGAGYGYTF.

This clonotype was counted many times. The chain has TRBV24-1 and TRBJ1-2; 8 bases map to TRBD1. Per the germline V gene, CDR1 is KGHDR and CDR2 is SFDVKD. Trimming removed 8 bases from V and 4 bases from J; junction bases left unmatched: 11. The CDR3 sequence is 15 residues long. CDR3 residues: CATTPGAGGSYGYTF. The DNA of the CDR3 is TGTGCCACCACCCCTGGGGCAGGGGGCAGCTATGGCTACACCTTC.

The CDR3 here is CASGVETNTEAFF. CDR3 in DNA: TGTGCCAGCGGAGTTGAGACGAACACTGAAGCTTTCTTT. The chain has TRBV2 and TRBJ1-1; no clear D gene. Germline loops: CDR1 SNHLY, CDR2 FYNNEI. V lost 8 bases, J lost 1 base, and 11 bases lay in between. The CDR3 is 13 amino acids.

This clonotype was detected many times. The V gene is TRBV2, the J gene TRBJ1-3; maybe TRBD1 (5 bases). Germline-derived CDR1 and CDR2 are SNHLY and FYNNEI. This CDR3 is built from 11 residues. Trimming left V 7 bases short and J 8 bases short, with 9 bases between. The DNA of the CDR3 is TGTGCCAGCATGGGGGGGTACACCATATATTTT. Translated: CASMGGYTIYF.

This clonotype has at least ten counts. The V call is TRBV2, the J call TRBJ1-2; 7 bases align to TRBD1. CDR3 size: 15 residues. Germline V lookup: CDR1 SNHLY, CDR2 FYNNEI. J was trimmed by 4 bases and V by 7 bases; bases with no gene match: 12. This chain's CDR3 is CASTTARGRTYGYTF. The CDR3 region has the DNA TGTGCCAGCACTACTGCCAGGGGGAGGACCTATGGCTACACCTTC.

The chain uses TRBV18 and TRBJ1-1; 8 nucleotides align to TRBD1. Trimming took 4 bases from V and 2 from J; bases not matched to a gene: 9. The CDR3 length is 16 residues. Germline V lookup: CDR1 KGHSH, CDR2 LQKENI. Here the CDR3 DNA reads TGTGCCAGCTCACGTAATACCGGGACAGGAAACACTGAAGCTTTCTTT. This translates into CASSRNTGTGNTEAFF. The full variable domain, with the rest looked up from reference TRBV18 and TRBJ1-1, is NAGVMQNPRHLVRRRGQEARLRCSPMKGHSHVYWYRQLPEEGLKFMVYLQKENIIDESGMPKERFSAEFPKEGPSILRIQQVVRGDSAAYFCASSRNTGTGNTEAFFGQGTRLTVV.

This clonotype was counted a few times. The chain has TRBV11-1 and TRBJ1-1; 7 bases match TRBD1. Germline V lookup: CDR1 SGHAT, CDR2 FQDESV (reference sequence). The CDR3 length is 11 residues. Trimming took 7 bases from V and 8 from J; bases not matched to a gene: 4. The CDR3 here is CASNRDSEAFF. In nucleotides, the CDR3 is TGTGCCAGCAATCGGGACAGCGAAGCTTTCTTT.

This clonotype was seen ten or more times. The J gene is TRBJ1-2, the V gene TRBV6-2 or TRBV6-3; perhaps TRBD1 as D (5 bases). This CDR3 spans 13 amino acids. V gave up 6 bases and J gave up 2 bases, with 10 bases separating them. Germline V gene lookup returns CDR1 MNHEY and CDR2 SVGEGT. CDR3 loop: CASSETENYGYTF. The CDR3 nucleotides are TGTGCCAGCAGCGAGACAGAAAACTATGGCTACACCTTC.

The V call is TRBV27, the J call TRBJ1-5; D is uncertain. Germline assignment: CDR1 MNHEY and CDR2 SMNVEV (reference sequence). The CDR3 has 14 residues. The V end was cut by 5 bases, the J end by 1 base, with 9 bases between. CDR3 coding DNA: TGTGCCAGCAGTCCCTTCTCGAGCAATCAGCCCCAGCATTTT. Its translation: CASSPFSSNQPQHF.

Ten or more counts support this clonotype. The chain couples TRBV11-3 to TRBJ1-2; 9 bases match TRBD1. CDR3 length equals 14 residues. The germline V gene has CDR1 SGHNT and CDR2 YENEEA. V shed 3 bases and J 7 bases; nucleotides not matched to a gene: 6. Written as DNA, the CDR3 is TGTGCCAGCAGCTTTGGGACAGGGAGCGGTGGCTACACCTTC. This codes for CASSFGTGSGGYTF.

This clonotype was recorded a few times. This sequence joins TRBV28 and TRBJ1-1; no clear D. Germline CDR1 is MDHEN and CDR2 is SYDVKM. V dropped 5 bases and J dropped 4 bases, with 14 bases sitting between them. This CDR3 has 14 residues. Here the CDR3 DNA reads TGTGCCAGCAGTAGGGTGAGCGATCGCACTGAAGCTTTCTTT. It encodes CASSRVSDRTEAFF.

This clonotype was counted ten times or more. The chain recombines TRBV12-3 or TRBV12-4 with TRBJ1-5; no clear D gene. The CDR3 consists of 16 residues. V lost 5 bases to trimming and J lost 8 bases, with 22 bases between them. The CDR3 sequence: CASSPRALLSSEPQHF. In DNA form, the CDR3 reads TGTGCCAGCAGTCCCCGGGCCTTACTCTCTAGTGAGCCCCAGCATTTT.

The V call is TRBV5-5, the J call TRBJ1-1; D remains ambiguous. The germline gives CDR1 SGHKS, CDR2 YYEKEE (reference sequence). V was clipped by 4 bases and J by 1 base, with 11 bases between them. The CDR3 totals 14 residues. This CDR3 reads CASSPLGPNTEAFF. The CDR3 DNA is TGTGCCAGCAGCCCCCTGGGTCCGAACACTGAAGCTTTCTTT.

This clonotype was counted many times. Here the CDR3 DNA reads TGTGCCAGCAGCTCCGGAACCCAAGCTTTCTTT. Translation: CASSSGTQAFF. The J gene is TRBJ1-1, the V gene TRBV7-2; D is undetermined. Looked up from germline, CDR1 is SGHTA and CDR2 is FQGNSA. V was shortened by 4 bases and J by 9 bases, with 9 bases between the two germline ends. The CDR3 consists of 11 residues.

The V gene is TRBV7-2, the J gene TRBJ2-7; the match to TRBD2 covers 8 bases. This CDR3 is 15 amino acids long. Germline CDR1 reads SGHTA; CDR2 reads FQGNSA. With 5 bases clipped from V and 0 bases from J, the junction kept 6 bases outside the gene matches. The DNA of the CDR3 is TGTGCCAGCAGCCCAGCGGGGGTAAGCTCCTACGAGCAGTACTTC. It specifies CASSPAGVSSYEQYF.

This sequence joins TRBV7-9 and TRBJ2-5; D gene unclear. This CDR3 comprises 15 residues. The V end was cut by 1 base, the J end by 2 bases, with 11 bases between. Looked up from germline, CDR1 is SEHNR and CDR2 is FQNEAQ (reference sequence). For the CDR3, the DNA is TGTGCCAGCAGCTTAGTTTCGGTCCCGCAAGAGACCCAGTACTTC. Translation: CASSLVSVPQETQYF. Full variable domain (outside the CDR3, taken from reference TRBV7-9 and TRBJ2-5): DTGVSQNPRHKITKRGQNVTFRCDPISEHNRLYWYRQTLGQGPEFLTYFQNEAQLEKSRLLSDRFSAERPKGSFSTLEIQRTEQGDSAMYLCASSLVSVPQETQYFGPGTRLLVL.

This clonotype was seen at least ten times. The CDR3 bases are TGTGCCAGCAGTTCCACAGGTTCGAACACCGGGGAGCTGTTTTTT. This translates into CASSSTGSNTGELFF. The rearrangement uses TRBV6-2 or TRBV6-3 and TRBJ2-2, with D possibly matching TRBD1 (5 bases). The CDR3 loop spans 15 amino acids. Trimming left V 4 bases short and J 0 bases short, with 9 bases between. Per the germline V gene, CDR1 is MNHEY and CDR2 is SVGEGT.

This clonotype has at least ten counts. This sequence joins TRBV28 and TRBJ1-1, with D tentatively TRBD1 (5 bases). Trimming stripped 6 bases from V and 5 bases from J, with 16 bases between. CDR1 is MDHEN and CDR2 is SYDVKM in the germline V gene. The CDR3 has 14 amino acids. The CDR3 nucleotides read TGTGCCAGCAGACCGACAGCGCTCGGAACTGAAGCTTTCTTT. Protein sequence: CASRPTALGTEAFF.

This clonotype was seen ten or more times. The chain couples TRBV6-5 to TRBJ2-5; D is perhaps TRBD1 (6 bases). CDR3 length equals 16 residues. The germline V gene encodes CDR1 MNHEY and CDR2 SVGAGI. V was clipped by 8 bases and J by 1 base, with 20 bases between them. The DNA of the CDR3 is TGTGCCAGCTCTTACAACCCCGGGACACCCCAAGAGACCCAGTACTTC. This encodes CASSYNPGTPQETQYF.

This clonotype was observed a handful of times. V usage is TRBV5-6 and J usage is TRBJ1-4; D call uncertain. The V gene lost 4 bases and the J gene lost 0 bases, with 10 bases spanning the gap. This CDR3 comprises 15 residues. Germline-derived CDR1 and CDR2 are SGHDT and YYEEEE. The CDR3 DNA reads TGTGCCAGCAGCGCCGACCTCTCAACTAATGAAAAACTGTTTTTT. Translation gives CASSADLSTNEKLFF.

This clonotype was observed a few times. The J gene is TRBJ2-7, the V gene TRBV12-3 or TRBV12-4; D perhaps matches TRBD1 (5 bases). V lost 6 bases, J lost 6 bases, and 15 bases lay in between. This CDR3 contains 13 residues. This CDR3 is CASSYQGSGEQYF. The DNA of the CDR3 is TGTGCCAGCAGCTACCAGGGTAGTGGCGAGCAGTACTTC.

The V gene is TRBV11-2, the J gene TRBJ1-2; D might be TRBD1 (6 bases). V was trimmed by 0 bases and J by 8 bases, leaving 13 bases between them. Germline assignment: CDR1 SGHAT and CDR2 FQNNGV. CDR3 length: 14 amino acids. The CDR3 DNA is TGTGCCAGCAGCTTAGATACAGGGAGGGGAGGCTACACCTTC. Protein product: CASSLDTGRGGYTF.

This clonotype was found a few times. The chain joins TRBV20-1 to TRBJ1-5; no definite D call. V was trimmed by 0 bases and J by 0 bases, leaving 12 bases between them. CDR3 size: 16 residues. Germline V gene lookup returns CDR1 DFQATT and CDR2 SNEGSKA (reference sequence). CDR3 DNA sequence: TGCAGTGCTAGAGAACCCCTGTACTATAGCAATCAGCCCCAGCATTTT. Translating it yields CSAREPLYYSNQPQHF.

This clonotype appeared many times. The chain is built from TRBV6-2 or TRBV6-3 and TRBJ1-5; D gene ambiguous. The CDR3 contains 13 residues. In germline, CDR1 is MNHEY, CDR2 SVGEGT. Trimming took off 8 bases at V and 7 bases at J, with 15 bases between the two ends. The CDR3 loop is CASGKITSQPQHF. The CDR3 DNA reads as TGTGCCAGCGGTAAGATAACTAGCCAGCCCCAGCATTTT.